Shown below are 25 T cell receptor beta chains from a single sample sequenced in a study of neurological immune-mediated disorders. TCRdb itself ran the 5' RACE reads through MiXCR, one entry per CDR3 protein. Of about 50,000 distinct CDR3 sequences listed, 9% to 10% were seen once; the top ten hold 1.5% to 2%. Time point indicated: longitudinal time-point 1 (baseline). The sequenced sample consisted of PBMCs. The receptor source for this set is a woman aged 40 to 50 in good health.

This sequence joins TRBV7-2 and TRBJ2-7; TRBD1 aligns across 7 bases. CDR1 and CDR2 (germline): SGHTA, FQGNSA. The V segment lost 1 base and the J segment 0 bases; nucleotides outside the gene matches: 3. The CDR3 has 15 residues. The CDR3 bases are TGTGCCAGCAGCTTAGTACAGGGGAGCTCCTACGAGCAGTACTTC. This gives the protein CASSLVQGSSYEQYF.

The rearrangement joins TRBV7-2 to TRBJ1-2, with 10 bases that match TRBD1. The CDR3 totals 14 residues. V was pared by 5 bases and J by 8 bases, with 8 bases of the junction left unmatched. CDR1 and CDR2 (germline): SGHTA, FQGNSA. The DNA of the CDR3 is TGTGCCAGCAGCACTCGACAGGGGGCGAAAGGCTACACCTTC. This gives the protein CASSTRQGAKGYTF. The complete variable domain, with remaining parts taken from reference TRBV7-2 and TRBJ1-2, reads GAGVSQSPSNKVTEKGKDVELRCDPISGHTALYWYRQSLGQGLEFLIYFQGNSAPDKSGLPSDRFSAERTGGSVSTLTIQRTQQEDSAVYLCASSTRQGAKGYTFGSGTRLTVV.

This clonotype was observed many times. The chain combines TRBV10-3 with TRBJ2-1; D is ambiguous. The CDR3 runs to 17 residues. Germline V gene data show CDR1 as ENHRY and CDR2 as SYGVKD. With 2 bases removed from V and 6 bases from J, the gap between germline ends came to 20 bases. CDR3 sequence: CAISEPNTLVRGNEQFF. The CDR3 nucleotides are TGTGCCATCAGTGAGCCCAATACCTTGGTTCGAGGCAATGAGCAGTTCTTC.

This clonotype occurred many times. The chain joins TRBV6-2 or TRBV6-3 to TRBJ2-7; unclear D gene. The germline gives CDR1 MNHEY, CDR2 SVGEGT. The CDR3 is 18 amino acids. Deletions cut 7 bases from V and 0 bases from J, with 25 bases between. The CDR3 loop reads CASKLASSAIPNSYEQYF. CDR3 bases: TGTGCCAGCAAGTTAGCTTCTTCAGCTATCCCGAACTCCTACGAGCAGTACTTC.

This clonotype was counted a few times. This chain uses TRBV7-7 with TRBJ2-5; TRBD2 matches at 9 bases. The CDR3 has 15 residues. V gave up 1 base and J gave up 4 bases; unmatched junction bases: 4. CDR1 and CDR2 from the germline V gene are SSHAT and FNYEAQ (reference sequence). CDR3 protein: CASSLEGLAGETQYF. CDR3 coding DNA: TGTGCCAGCAGCTTAGAGGGACTAGCAGGAGAGACCCAGTACTTC.

This clonotype has at least ten counts. The chain links TRBV29-1 to TRBJ2-5; no definite D call. In germline, CDR1 is SQVTM, CDR2 ANQGSEA. This CDR3 is built from 12 residues. Trimming left V 6 bases short and J 2 bases short, with 10 bases between. The CDR3 DNA reads TGCAGCGTGAAGGACCCGCAAGAGACCCAGTACTTC. It is translated as CSVKDPQETQYF.

This clonotype was seen ten or more times. V usage is TRBV6-1 and J usage is TRBJ2-7, with 8 bases aligning to TRBD1. This CDR3 is built from 15 residues. The germline gives CDR1 MNHNS, CDR2 SASEGT. Trimming at V came to 6 bases and at J to 2 bases, leaving 9 bases not matched to a gene. CDR3 region: CASSEPGQGTYEQYF. CDR3 nucleotides: TGTGCCAGCAGCGAACCCGGACAGGGTACCTACGAGCAGTACTTC.

This clonotype was recorded many times. This rearrangement joins TRBV12-3 or TRBV12-4 to TRBJ1-2; the match to TRBD1 covers 9 bases. The CDR3 spans 13 residues. Trimming took 5 bases from V and 8 from J; bases not matched to a gene: 6. In nucleotides, the CDR3 is TGTGCCAGCAGTCCGGGACAGGGAGGCGGCTACACCTTC. It encodes CASSPGQGGGYTF.

This clonotype occurred many times. The CDR3 sequence is CASSSTYYGRTQNTEAFF. The CDR3 region has the DNA TGCGCCAGCAGCTCAACCTATTACGGACGGACCCAGAACACTGAAGCTTTCTTT. J is TRBJ1-1 and V is TRBV5-1; D ambiguous. V was trimmed by 3 bases and J by 1 base, leaving 22 bases between them. The CDR3 covers 18 residues. Germline V CDR1 and CDR2: SGHRS, YFSETQ.

Details on this clonotype: At one of its ends the junction is not consistent with the germline gene, which may arise from a read error. The J gene is TRBJ1-5, the V gene TRBV12-3 or TRBV12-4; TRBD1 might be the D (5 bases). The CDR3 spans 13 residues. This chain's CDR3 is CASSLQGYQPPHF. As DNA, the CDR3 is TGTGCCAGCAGTTTACAGGGCTACCAGCCCCCGCATTTT.

This clonotype showed up just a few times. This chain links TRBV18 with TRBJ1-2; tentatively, D is TRBD1 (5 bases). The CDR3 has 16 residues. From germline, CDR1 is KGHSH and CDR2 LQKENI. Trimming took 4 bases from V and 0 from J, leaving 15 bases between them. Here the CDR3 reads CASSRSRDEANYGYTF. For the CDR3, the DNA is TGTGCCAGCTCACGTTCCAGGGATGAAGCTAACTATGGCTACACCTTC.

This clonotype was seen ten or more times. The rearrangement uses TRBV2 and TRBJ1-1, with TRBD1 identical over 7 bases. This CDR3 comprises 15 residues. V dropped 5 bases and J dropped 4; count of bases not matched to a gene: 10. CDR1 and CDR2 (germline): SNHLY, FYNNEI. Here the CDR3 DNA reads TGTGCCAGCAGTCGAACGACAGGGACGGGCACTGAAGCTTTCTTT. Amino acids: CASSRTTGTGTEAFF.

Many counts were recorded for this clonotype. The chain joins TRBV7-2 to TRBJ2-7; TRBD2 might be the D (5 bases). There are 13 residues in the CDR3. Germline V lookup: CDR1 SGHTA, CDR2 FQGNSA. Between the trimmed V and J ends, which lost 6 bases and 2 bases, there was a span of 11 bases. The CDR3 bases are TGTGCCAGCAGGAGGACTGCTACCTACGAGCAGTACTTC. The encoded protein is CASRRTATYEQYF.

This clonotype was observed many times. The V call is TRBV12-3 or TRBV12-4, the J call TRBJ2-3; weak D call: TRBD2 (6 bases). With 8 bases removed from V and 4 bases from J, the gap between germline ends came to 13 bases. CDR3 length: 13 residues. The CDR3 coding sequence is TGTGCCAGCTCTTTTTCGGGGGCAGATACGCAGTATTTT. Protein product: CASSFSGADTQYF.

This clonotype came up many times. The chain recombines TRBV20-1 with TRBJ1-1; 7 bases are shared with TRBD1. The germline gives CDR1 DFQATT, CDR2 SNEGSKA (reference sequence). Losses at the gene ends were 8 bases for V and 3 bases for J; bases not matched to a gene: 12. The CDR3 is 14 residues long. The CDR3, as DNA: TGCAGTACGACAGGGATTACACCGGACACTGAAGCTTTCTTT. Translating it yields CSTTGITPDTEAFF.

Many counts were recorded for this clonotype. The J gene is TRBJ2-5, the V gene TRBV29-1; 7 bases fit TRBD2. The V gene's germline CDR1 is SQVTM and CDR2 ANQGSEA. This CDR3 comprises 12 residues. J was trimmed by 2 bases and V by 7 bases; bases with no gene match: 4. The CDR3 reads CSALAVQETQYF. The CDR3 coding sequence is TGCAGCGCTCTAGCGGTTCAAGAGACCCAGTACTTC.

Many counts were recorded for this clonotype. V and J are TRBV12-3 or TRBV12-4 and TRBJ2-2, with 7 bases matching TRBD2. This CDR3 contains 16 residues. Unmatched junction bases numbered 9, after V lost 7 bases and J lost 1 base. The CDR3 region is CASNLRAGVNTGELFF. In DNA, the CDR3 is TGTGCCAGCAACCTCCGGGCGGGGGTGAACACCGGGGAGCTGTTTTTT.

There are many counts of this clonotype. CDR3 DNA: TGTGCCAGCAGTGAATACCGGGGTAGCACTGAAGCTTTCTTT. Protein: CASSEYRGSTEAFF. The chain uses TRBV25-1 and TRBJ1-1, with D unresolved. The CDR3 totals 14 residues. Germline values: CDR1 MGHDK, CDR2 SYGVNS. V was cut by 0 bases and J by 4 bases, with 9 bases left in between.

Ten or more counts support this clonotype. The chain is built from TRBV15 and TRBJ2-7, with TRBD1 matching over 7 bases. Germline CDR1 LNHNV, CDR2 YYDKDF (reference sequence). There are 12 residues in the CDR3. V shed 6 bases and J 4 bases; nucleotides not matched to a gene: 3. CDR3 in amino acids: CATSQTGYEQYF. CDR3 DNA sequence: TGTGCCACCAGTCAGACAGGGTACGAGCAGTACTTC.

This clonotype was recorded at least ten times. The chain combines TRBV9 with TRBJ1-5; no firm D call. Germline loops: CDR1 SGDLS, CDR2 YYNGEE. Between the trimmed V and J ends, which lost 4 bases and 5 bases, there was a span of 10 bases. This CDR3 has 13 residues. CDR3 sequence (DNA): TGTGCCAGCAGCTCTCAACCGGATCAGCCCCAGCATTTT. It specifies CASSSQPDQPQHF.

The V call is TRBV7-6, the J call TRBJ2-7; 9 bases map to TRBD1. Germline V gives CDR1 SGHVS, CDR2 FNYEAQ. The CDR3 has 16 amino acids. Trimming cost V 5 bases and J 3 bases; bases outside gene matches: 11. The CDR3 nucleotides are TGTGCCAGCAGCCAAGGGGGGGGACAGGGTCACTACGAGCAGTACTTC. This codes for CASSQGGGQGHYEQYF.

This clonotype was seen repeatedly, ten times or more. The CDR3 region has the DNA TGTGCCAGCAGCGTTATGGGACAGCACCAAGAGACCCAGTACTTC. Its translation: CASSVMGQHQETQYF. The chain is built from TRBV9 and TRBJ2-5, with 7 bases aligning to TRBD1. The CDR3 length is 15 residues. The V gene end was trimmed by 2 bases and the J gene end by 0 bases; junction bases not matched to a gene: 4. The germline V gene has CDR1 SGDLS and CDR2 YYNGEE. The full variable domain, with the rest looked up from reference TRBV9 and TRBJ2-5, is DSGVTQTPKHLITATGQRVTLRCSPRSGDLSVYWYQQSLDQGLQFLIQYYNGEERAKGNILERFSAQQFPDLHSELNLSSLELGDSALYFCASSVMGQHQETQYFGPGTRLLVL.

The chain uses TRBV5-1 and TRBJ2-2, with 9 bases aligning to TRBD1. Germline values: CDR1 SGHRS, CDR2 YFSETQ. Unmatched junction bases numbered 8, after V lost 6 bases and J lost 5 bases. There are 15 residues in the CDR3. The CDR3 loop is CASNTTGGLTGELFF. CDR3 nucleotides: TGCGCCAGCAACACGACAGGGGGTTTGACCGGGGAGCTGTTTTTT.

This clonotype was seen repeatedly, ten times or more. The chain links TRBV7-2 to TRBJ2-7, with TRBD2 as a possible D gene (5 bases). The length of the CDR3 is 12 residues. Germline V gives CDR1 SGHTA, CDR2 FQGNSA. V was trimmed by 3 bases and J by 6 bases, leaving 9 bases between them. In DNA, the CDR3 is TGTGCCAGCAGCTTTCTCGAGGGCGAGCAGTACTTC. Its protein product is CASSFLEGEQYF. The whole variable domain, remainder taken from reference TRBV7-2 and TRBJ2-7, is GAGVSQSPSNKVTEKGKDVELRCDPISGHTALYWYRQSLGQGLEFLIYFQGNSAPDKSGLPSDRFSAERTGGSVSTLTIQRTQQEDSAVYLCASSFLEGEQYFGPGTRLTVT.

This clonotype came up a few times. At one end the junction does not follow the germline gene, possibly because of a read error. This chain links TRBV20-1 with TRBJ2-1; 10 positions agree with TRBD2. This CDR3 has 15 amino acids. Germline loops: CDR1 DFQATT, CDR2 SNEGSKA (reference sequence). The CDR3 is CGAIRASGSRDEQFF. The CDR3 bases are TGCGGTGCTATTAGGGCTAGCGGGAGTCGGGATGAGCAGTTCTTC.